This is a list of T cell receptor beta chains from one sample in a study of T cells after yellow fever vaccination. TCRdb reprocessed the 5' RACE reads via MiXCR and lists one record per CDR3 protein. The profile shows about 130,000 distinct CDR3 sequences, under 9% of them singletons. The source was CD8+ T cells sorted from PBMCs, collected on the day of the yellow fever booster vaccination. The source of these receptors is a man between 18 and 35 years old who received the YFV17D yellow fever vaccine. Both conserved end residues are part of each CDR3. Each record gives: J gene, D gene, V gene, clone size, CDR3 protein, CDR3 DNA. The D gene is left open where the match is weak. The listing skips clone size in some rows; elsewhere it reads once, few, many or a size class.

>TRBJ2-5|TRBD2|TRBV28|few
CASSIPLAGGLQETQYF
TGTGCCAGCAGTATCCCTTTAGCGGGGGGGCTGCAAGAGACCCAGTACTTC
>TRBJ2-3|.|TRBV20-1|.
CSARSLGTLETDTQYF
TGCAGTGCTAGATCCCTCGGGACCCTAGAAACAGATACGCAGTATTTT
>TRBJ2-3|.|TRBV18|.
CASSARATDTQYF
TGTGCCAGCTCAGCCAGGGCTACAGATACGCAGTATTTT
>TRBJ1-2|.|TRBV6-5|few
CASSYGGANYGYTF
TGTGCCAGCAGTTACGGGGGAGCTAACTATGGCTACACCTTC
>TRBJ2-5|TRBD2|TRBV11-2|.
CASSPVSGGFQETQYF
TGTGCCAGCAGCCCGGTGTCGGGGGGATTCCAAGAGACCCAGTACTTC
>TRBJ1-5|TRBD1|TRBV12-3/TRBV12-4|.
CASKTGGQPQHF
TGTGCCAGCAAGACAGGGGGACAGCCCCAGCATTTT
>TRBJ2-5|.|TRBV6-5|.
CASSPRKQVGETQYF
TGTGCCAGCAGCCCTCGCAAGCAAGTGGGAGAGACCCAGTACTTC
>TRBJ2-1|.|TRBV5-1|few
CASSYRGGNEQFF
TGCGCCAGCAGCTACAGGGGGGGGAATGAGCAGTTCTTC
>TRBJ2-7|TRBD2|TRBV25-1|.
CASRMTSGGLHEQYF
TGTGCCAGCAGAATGACTAGCGGGGGGTTGCACGAGCAGTACTTC
>TRBJ2-3|.|TRBV29-1|.
CSVARRDRADTQYF
TGCAGCGTTGCACGACGGGATAGAGCAGATACGCAGTATTTT
>TRBJ2-3|.|TRBV4-1|.
CASASTDTQYF
TGCGCCAGCGCCTCGACAGATACGCAGTATTTT
>TRBJ2-4|TRBD2|TRBV28|few
CASSPLLARLAGGLTKNIQYF
TGTGCCAGCAGTCCTCTCCTCGCCAGACTAGCGGGGGGTTTAACCAAAAACATTCAGTACTTC
>TRBJ1-5|.|TRBV6-2/TRBV6-3|.
CASSPRGSKPQHF
TGTGCCAGCAGCCCTCGAGGGAGCAAGCCCCAGCATTTT
>TRBJ2-2|.|TRBV20-1|.
CSAREENTGELFF
TGCAGTGCTAGAGAGGAGAACACCGGGGAGCTGTTTTTT
>TRBJ2-3|.|TRBV5-6|few
CASRSGFSTDTQYF
TGTGCCAGCAGGTCCGGATTTAGCACAGATACGCAGTATTTT
>TRBJ1-5|.|TRBV4-1|many
CASSQEQGSTHQPQHF
TGCGCCAGCAGCCAAGAACAAGGGTCGACCCATCAGCCCCAGCATTTT
>TRBJ2-1|.|TRBV7-2|.
CASSYLRDSGEQFF
TGTGCCAGCAGCTACCTCCGGGACAGCGGGGAGCAGTTCTTC
>TRBJ2-1|.|TRBV7-2|.
CASSLGSVVDEQFF
TGTGCCAGCAGCCTAGGGTCAGTTGTCGATGAGCAGTTCTTC
>TRBJ2-3|.|TRBV3-1|many
CASSHLSDTQYF
TGTGCCAGCAGCCATCTCTCAGATACGCAGTATTTT
>TRBJ2-3|.|TRBV18|few
CASSPPLAGPIVSSTDTQYF
TGTGCCAGCTCACCACCCCTGGCAGGGCCCATCGTTTCTAGCACAGATACGCAGTATTTT
>TRBJ2-7|.|TRBV6-1|.
CASSEISGYEQYF
TGTGCCAGCAGTGAAATTTCAGGCTACGAGCAGTACTTC
>TRBJ2-2|.|TRBV15|few
CATSRRSAGTGELFF
TGTGCCACCAGCCGTCGGTCGGCAGGCACCGGGGAGCTGTTTTTT